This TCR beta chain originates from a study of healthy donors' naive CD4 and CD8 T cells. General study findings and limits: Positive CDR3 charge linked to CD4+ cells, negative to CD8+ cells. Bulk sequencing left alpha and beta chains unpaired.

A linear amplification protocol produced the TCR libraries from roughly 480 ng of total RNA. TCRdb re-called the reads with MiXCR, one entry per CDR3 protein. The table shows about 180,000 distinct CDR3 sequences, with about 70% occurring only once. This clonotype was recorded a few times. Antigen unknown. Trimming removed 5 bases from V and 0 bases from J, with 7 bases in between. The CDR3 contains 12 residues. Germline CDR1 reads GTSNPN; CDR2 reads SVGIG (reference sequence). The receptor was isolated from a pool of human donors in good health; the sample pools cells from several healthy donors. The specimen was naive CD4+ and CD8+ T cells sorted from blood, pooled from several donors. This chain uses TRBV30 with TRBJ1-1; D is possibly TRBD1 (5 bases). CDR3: CAWGHLNTEAFF. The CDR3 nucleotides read TGTGCCTGGGGACACCTGAACACTGAAGCTTTCTTT. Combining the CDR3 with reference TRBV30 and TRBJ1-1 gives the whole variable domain SQTIHQWPATLVQPVGSPLSLECTVEGTSNPNLYWYRQAAGRGLQLLFYSVGIGQISSEVPQNLSASRPQDRQFILSSKKLLLSDSGFYLCAWGHLNTEAFFGQGTRLTVV.